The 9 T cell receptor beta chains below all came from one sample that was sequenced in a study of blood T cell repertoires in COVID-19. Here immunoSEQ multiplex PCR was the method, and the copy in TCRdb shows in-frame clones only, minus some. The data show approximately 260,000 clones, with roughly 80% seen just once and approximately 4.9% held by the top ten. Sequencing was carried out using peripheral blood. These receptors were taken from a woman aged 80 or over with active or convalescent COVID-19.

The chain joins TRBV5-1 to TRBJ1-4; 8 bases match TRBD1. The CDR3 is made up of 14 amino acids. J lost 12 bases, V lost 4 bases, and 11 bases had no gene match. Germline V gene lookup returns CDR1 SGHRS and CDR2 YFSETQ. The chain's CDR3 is CASSPSGQGWELFF. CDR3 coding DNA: TGCGCCAGCAGCCCCTCAGGACAGGGCTGGGAACTGTTTTTT.

The CDR3 spells CASSPLTGLVRPQHF. CDR3 DNA: TGTGCCAGCTCACCCCTCACAGGGCTGGTTCGGCCCCAGCATTTT. The chain is built from TRBV18 and TRBJ1-5; weak D call: TRBD1 (6 bases). The germline V and J ends were trimmed by 3 bases and 9 bases, with 18 bases remaining between them. CDR1 is KGHSH, CDR2 LQKENI, per germline. The CDR3 has 15 residues.

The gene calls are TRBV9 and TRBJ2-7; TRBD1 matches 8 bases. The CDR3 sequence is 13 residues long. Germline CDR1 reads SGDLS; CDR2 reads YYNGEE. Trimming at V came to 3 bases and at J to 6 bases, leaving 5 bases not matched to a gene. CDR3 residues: CASSGSGGGEQYF. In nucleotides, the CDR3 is TGTGCCAGCAGCGGATCAGGGGGCGGCGAGCAGTACTTC.

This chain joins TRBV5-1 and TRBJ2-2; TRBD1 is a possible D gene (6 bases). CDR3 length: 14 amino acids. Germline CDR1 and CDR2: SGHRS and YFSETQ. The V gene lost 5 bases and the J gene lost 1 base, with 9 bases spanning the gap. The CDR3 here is CASRQTGNTGELFF. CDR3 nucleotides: TGCGCCAGCAGACAGACAGGGAACACCGGGGAGCTGTTTTTT.

The chain's CDR3 is CASSLGQAKETQYF. CDR3 nucleotide sequence: TGTGCCAGCAGCCTGGGCCAGGCCAAAGAGACCCAGTACTTC. This rearrangement joins TRBV3-1 (or the pseudogene TRBV3-2) to TRBJ2-5; D not resolved. CDR3 length: 14 residues. V lost 4 bases and J 3 bases, leaving 12 bases between the germline ends. The germline gives CDR1 LGHDT, CDR2 YNNKEL (reference sequence).

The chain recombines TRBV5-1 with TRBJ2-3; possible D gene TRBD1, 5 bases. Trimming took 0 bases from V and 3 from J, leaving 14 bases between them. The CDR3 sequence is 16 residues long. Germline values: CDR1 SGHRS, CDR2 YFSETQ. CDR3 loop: CASSLGGLGQTDTQYF. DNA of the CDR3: TGCGCCAGCAGCTTGGGGGGCTTGGGTCAGACAGATACGCAGTATTTT.

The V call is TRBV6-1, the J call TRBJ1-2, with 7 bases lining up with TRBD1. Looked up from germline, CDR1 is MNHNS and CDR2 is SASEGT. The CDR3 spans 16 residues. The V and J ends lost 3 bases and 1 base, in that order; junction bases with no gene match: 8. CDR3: CASSEGQRHYNYGYTF. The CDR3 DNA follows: TGTGCCAGCAGTGAGGGACAGCGACACTATAACTATGGCTACACCTTC.

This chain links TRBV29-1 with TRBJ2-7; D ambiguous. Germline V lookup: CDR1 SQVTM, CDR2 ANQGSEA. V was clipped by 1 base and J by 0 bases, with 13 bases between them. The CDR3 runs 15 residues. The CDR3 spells CSVEVVRKSSYEQYF. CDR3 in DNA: TGCAGCGTTGAAGTGGTGCGCAAGAGCTCCTACGAGCAGTACTTC.

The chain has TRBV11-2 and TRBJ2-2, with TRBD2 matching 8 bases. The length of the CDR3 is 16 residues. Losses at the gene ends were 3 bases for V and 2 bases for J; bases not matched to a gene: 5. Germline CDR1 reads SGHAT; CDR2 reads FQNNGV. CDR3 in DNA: TGTGCCAGCAGCTTGCCACTAGCGGTAAACACCGGGGAGCTGTTTTTT. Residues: CASSLPLAVNTGELFF.